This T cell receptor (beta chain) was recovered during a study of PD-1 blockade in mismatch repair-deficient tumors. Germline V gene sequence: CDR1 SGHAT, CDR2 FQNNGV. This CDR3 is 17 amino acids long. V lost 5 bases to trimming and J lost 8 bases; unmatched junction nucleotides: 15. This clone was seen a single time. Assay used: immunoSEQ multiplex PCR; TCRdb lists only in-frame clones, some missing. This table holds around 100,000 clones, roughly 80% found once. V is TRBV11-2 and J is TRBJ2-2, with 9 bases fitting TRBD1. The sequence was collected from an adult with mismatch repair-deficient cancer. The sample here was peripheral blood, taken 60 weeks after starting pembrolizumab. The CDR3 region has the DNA TGTGCCAGCAGCCCGAGACCGGGACAGGGTCTTTCTGGGGAGCTGTTTTTT. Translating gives CASSPRPGQGLSGELFF.